This T cell receptor beta chain originates from a study of Ad26.COV2.S vaccination and SARS-CoV-2 variants. Study findings and constraints: There was reportedly substantial breadth in spike-specific CD8+ and CD4+ T cell responses after vaccination. Total T cell responses were possibly underestimated by TCR breadth and depth analyses.

CDR3 length equals 16 residues. Looked up from germline, CDR1 is SGHTA and CDR2 is FQGNSA. Losses at the gene ends were 1 base for V and 4 bases for J; bases not matched to a gene: 2. As for this clone: The target antigen is unknown.

Profiled with immunoSEQ multiplex PCR; TCRdb holds only in-frame clones, not every one. Found here are approximately 400,000 clones, under 90% of them singletons; the top ten hold 7% to 9.5%. Treatment specified: some 19 received Ad26.COV2.S at low or high dose, single or two shots; 5 received placebo; per-sample allocation not given. Specimen acquisition occurred on day 63 following the initial vaccine or placebo injection. This vaccine is an Ad26 vector that expresses the Wuhan-strain SARS-CoV-2 spike. The rearrangement links TRBV7-2 to TRBJ1-3, with TRBD1 matching 12 bases. The origin of this receptor is a person aged 18 to 59 who received the Ad26.COV2.S COVID-19 vaccine or a placebo. This sample comprised peripheral blood, obtained in a trial of Ad26.COV2.S vaccine versus placebo. The CDR3, as DNA: TGTGCCAGCAGCTTAGTTGGGACAGGGGGCGGAAACACCATATATTTT. Translated, it gives CASSLVGTGGGNTIYF.